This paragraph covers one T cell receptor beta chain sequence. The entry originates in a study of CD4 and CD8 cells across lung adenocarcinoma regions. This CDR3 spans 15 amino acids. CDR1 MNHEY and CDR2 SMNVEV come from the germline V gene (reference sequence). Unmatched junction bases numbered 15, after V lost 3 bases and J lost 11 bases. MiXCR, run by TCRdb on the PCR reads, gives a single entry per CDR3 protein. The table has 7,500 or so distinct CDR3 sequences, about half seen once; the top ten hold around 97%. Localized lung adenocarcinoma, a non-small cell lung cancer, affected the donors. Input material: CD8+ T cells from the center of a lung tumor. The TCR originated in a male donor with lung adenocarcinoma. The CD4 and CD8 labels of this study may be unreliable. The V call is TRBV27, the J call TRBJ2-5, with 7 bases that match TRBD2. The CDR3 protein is CASSFDVSGPNEQYF. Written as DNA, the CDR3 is TGTGCCAGCAGTTTCGATGTTAGCGGGCCCAATGAGCAGTACTTC.